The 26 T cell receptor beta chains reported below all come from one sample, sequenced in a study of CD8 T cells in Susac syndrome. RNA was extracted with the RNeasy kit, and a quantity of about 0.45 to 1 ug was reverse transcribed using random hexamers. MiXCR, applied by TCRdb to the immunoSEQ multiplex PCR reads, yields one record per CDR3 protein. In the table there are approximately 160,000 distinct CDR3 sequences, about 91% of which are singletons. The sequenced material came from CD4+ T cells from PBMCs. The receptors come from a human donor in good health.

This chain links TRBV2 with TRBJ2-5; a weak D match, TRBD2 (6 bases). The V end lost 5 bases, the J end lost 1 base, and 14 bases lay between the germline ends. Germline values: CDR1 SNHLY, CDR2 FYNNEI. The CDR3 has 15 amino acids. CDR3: CASSPWSGRQETQYF. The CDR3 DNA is TGTGCCAGCAGTCCGTGGAGCGGGCGCCAAGAGACCCAGTACTTC. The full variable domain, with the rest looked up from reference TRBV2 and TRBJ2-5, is EPEVTQTPSHQVTQMGQEVILRCVPISNHLYFYWYRQILGQKVEFLVSFYNNEISEKSEIFDDQFSVERPDGSNFTLKIRSTKLEDSAMYFCASSPWSGRQETQYFGPGTRLLVL.

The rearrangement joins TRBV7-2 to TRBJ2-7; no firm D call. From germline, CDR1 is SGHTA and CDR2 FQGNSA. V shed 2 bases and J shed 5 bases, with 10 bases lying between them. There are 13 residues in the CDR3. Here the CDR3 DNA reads TGTGCCAGCAGCTTAATGTCCCTCAACGAGCAGTACTTC. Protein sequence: CASSLMSLNEQYF.

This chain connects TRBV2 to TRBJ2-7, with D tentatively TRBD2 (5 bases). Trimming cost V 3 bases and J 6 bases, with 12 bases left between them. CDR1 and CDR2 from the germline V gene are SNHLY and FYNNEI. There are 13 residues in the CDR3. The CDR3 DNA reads TGTGCCAGCAGTGACGTCGGCCGGGGCGAGCAGTACTTC. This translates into CASSDVGRGEQYF. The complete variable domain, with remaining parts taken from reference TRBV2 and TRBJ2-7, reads EPEVTQTPSHQVTQMGQEVILRCVPISNHLYFYWYRQILGQKVEFLVSFYNNEISEKSEIFDDQFSVERPDGSNFTLKIRSTKLEDSAMYFCASSDVGRGEQYFGPGTRLTVT.

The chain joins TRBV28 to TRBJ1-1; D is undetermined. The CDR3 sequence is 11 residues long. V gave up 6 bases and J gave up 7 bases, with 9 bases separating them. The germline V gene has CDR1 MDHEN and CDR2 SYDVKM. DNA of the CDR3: TGTGCCAGCAGGCGTCGTATTGAAGCTTTCTTT. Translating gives CASRRRIEAFF.

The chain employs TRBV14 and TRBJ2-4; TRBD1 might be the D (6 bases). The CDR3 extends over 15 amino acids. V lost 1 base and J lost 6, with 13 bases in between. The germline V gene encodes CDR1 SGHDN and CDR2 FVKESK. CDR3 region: CASSQGQGRGNIQYF. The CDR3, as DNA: TGTGCCAGCAGCCAAGGGCAGGGGCGAGGAAACATTCAGTACTTC.

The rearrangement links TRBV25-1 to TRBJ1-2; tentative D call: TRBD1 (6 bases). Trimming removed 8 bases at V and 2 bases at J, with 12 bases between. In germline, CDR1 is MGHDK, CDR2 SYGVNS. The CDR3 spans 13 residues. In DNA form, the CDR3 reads TGTGCCAGCCGGAGGGACACCAACTATGGCTACACCTTC. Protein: CASRRDTNYGYTF.

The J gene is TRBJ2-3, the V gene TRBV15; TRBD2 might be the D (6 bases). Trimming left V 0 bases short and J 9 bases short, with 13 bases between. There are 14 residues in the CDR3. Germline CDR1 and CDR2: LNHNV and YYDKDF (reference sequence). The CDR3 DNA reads TGTGCCACCAGCAGAGATCGAGGGAGCGGGACGCAGTATTTT. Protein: CATSRDRGSGTQYF.

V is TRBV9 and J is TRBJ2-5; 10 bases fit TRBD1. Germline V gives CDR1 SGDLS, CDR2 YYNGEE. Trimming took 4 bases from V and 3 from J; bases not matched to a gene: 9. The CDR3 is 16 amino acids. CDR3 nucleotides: TGTGCCAGCAGCTTAGAGGGACAGGGGTTTGAAGAGACCCAGTACTTC. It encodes CASSLEGQGFEETQYF.

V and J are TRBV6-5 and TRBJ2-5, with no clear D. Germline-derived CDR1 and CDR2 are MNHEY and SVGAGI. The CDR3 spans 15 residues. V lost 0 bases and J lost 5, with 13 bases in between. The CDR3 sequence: CASSYSGLTRETQYF. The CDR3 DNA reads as TGTGCCAGCAGTTACTCTGGGCTAACCCGGGAGACCCAGTACTTC.

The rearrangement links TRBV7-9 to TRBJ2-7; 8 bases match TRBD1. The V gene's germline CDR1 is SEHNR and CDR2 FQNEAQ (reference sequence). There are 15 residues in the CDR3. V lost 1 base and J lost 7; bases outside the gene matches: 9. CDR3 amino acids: CASSLDRTGSGEQYF. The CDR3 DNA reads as TGTGCCAGCAGCTTAGACCGGACAGGGTCTGGGGAGCAGTACTTC.

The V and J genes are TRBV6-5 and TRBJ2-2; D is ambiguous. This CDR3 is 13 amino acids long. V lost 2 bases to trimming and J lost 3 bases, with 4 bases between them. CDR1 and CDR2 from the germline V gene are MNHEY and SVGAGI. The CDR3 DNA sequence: TGTGCCAGCAGTTACGTAGACACCGGGGAGCTGTTTTTT. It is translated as CASSYVDTGELFF.

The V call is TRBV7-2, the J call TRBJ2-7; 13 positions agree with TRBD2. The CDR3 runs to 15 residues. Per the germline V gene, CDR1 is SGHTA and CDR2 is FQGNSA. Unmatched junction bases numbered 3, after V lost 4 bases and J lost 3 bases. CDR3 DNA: TGTGCCAGCAGCTCAGGGACTAGCGGGATCTACGAGCAGTACTTC. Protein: CASSSGTSGIYEQYF.

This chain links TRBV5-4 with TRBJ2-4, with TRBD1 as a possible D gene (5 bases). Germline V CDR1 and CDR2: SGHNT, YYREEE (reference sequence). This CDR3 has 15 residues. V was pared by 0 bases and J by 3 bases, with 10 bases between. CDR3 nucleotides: TGTGCCAGCAGCTTGGCAGGGTTGGTCAAAAACATTCAGTACTTC. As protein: CASSLAGLVKNIQYF. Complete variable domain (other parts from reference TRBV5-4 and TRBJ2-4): ETGVTQSPTHLIKTRGQQVTLRCSSQSGHNTVSWYQQALGQGPQFIFQYYREEENGRGNFPPRFSGLQFPNYSSELNVNALELDDSALYLCASSLAGLVKNIQYFGAGTRLSVL.

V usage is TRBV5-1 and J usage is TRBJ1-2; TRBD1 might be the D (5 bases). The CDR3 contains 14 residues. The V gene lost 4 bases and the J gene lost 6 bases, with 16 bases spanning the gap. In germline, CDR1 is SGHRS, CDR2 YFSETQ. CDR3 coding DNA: TGCGCCAGCAGCCGGGTCAAGGGGCCGCATGGCTACACCTTC. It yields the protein CASSRVKGPHGYTF.

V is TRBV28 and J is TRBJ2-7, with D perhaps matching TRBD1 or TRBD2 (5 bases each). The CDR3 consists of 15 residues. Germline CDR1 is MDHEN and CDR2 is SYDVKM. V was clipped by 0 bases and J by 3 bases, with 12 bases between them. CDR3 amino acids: CASSLWRRGGYEQYF. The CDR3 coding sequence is TGTGCCAGCAGTTTATGGAGACGTGGGGGCTACGAGCAGTACTTC.

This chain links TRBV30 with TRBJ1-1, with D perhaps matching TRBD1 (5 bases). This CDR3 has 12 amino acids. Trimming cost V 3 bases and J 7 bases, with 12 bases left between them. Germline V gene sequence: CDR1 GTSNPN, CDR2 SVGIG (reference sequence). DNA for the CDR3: TGTGCCTGGAGGACAGTTACCATTGAAGCTTTCTTT. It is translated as CAWRTVTIEAFF.

This CDR3 is CSVGRERSGYTF. The DNA of the CDR3 is TGCAGCGTTGGGAGGGAAAGGAGCGGCTACACCTTC. V usage is TRBV29-1 and J usage is TRBJ1-2; D unresolved. Trimming stripped 4 bases from V and 8 bases from J, with 14 bases between. This CDR3 spans 12 amino acids. Germline V gene lookup returns CDR1 SQVTM and CDR2 ANQGSEA.

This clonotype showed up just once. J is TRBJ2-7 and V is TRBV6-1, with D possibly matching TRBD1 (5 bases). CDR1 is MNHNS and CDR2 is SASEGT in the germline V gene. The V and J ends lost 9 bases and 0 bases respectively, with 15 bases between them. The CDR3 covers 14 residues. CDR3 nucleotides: TGTGCCAGTACGCCCAGGGTCTCCTCCTACGAGCAGTACTTC. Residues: CASTPRVSSYEQYF.

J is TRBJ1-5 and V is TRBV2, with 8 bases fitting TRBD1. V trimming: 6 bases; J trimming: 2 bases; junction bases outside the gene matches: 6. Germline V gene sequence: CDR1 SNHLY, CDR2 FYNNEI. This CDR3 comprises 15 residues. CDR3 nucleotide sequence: TGTGCCAGCAGCGAGGGACAGGAAGGCAATCAGCCCCAGCATTTT. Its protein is CASSEGQEGNQPQHF.

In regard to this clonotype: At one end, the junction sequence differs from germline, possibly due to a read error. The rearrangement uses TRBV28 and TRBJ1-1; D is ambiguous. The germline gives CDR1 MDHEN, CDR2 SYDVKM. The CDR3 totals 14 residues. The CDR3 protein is CASSAPPKGSLASF. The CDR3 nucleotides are TGTGCCAGCAGTGCCCCTCCTAAGGGTAGTTTAGCTTCCTTT.

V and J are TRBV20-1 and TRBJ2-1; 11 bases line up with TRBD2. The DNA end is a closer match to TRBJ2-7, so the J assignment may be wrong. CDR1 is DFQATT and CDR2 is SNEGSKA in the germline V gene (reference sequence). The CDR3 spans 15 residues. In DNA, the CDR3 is TGCAGTGCTAGCATACATAGCGGGAGGGCCAGTGAGCAGTACTTC. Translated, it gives CSASIHSGRASEQYF.

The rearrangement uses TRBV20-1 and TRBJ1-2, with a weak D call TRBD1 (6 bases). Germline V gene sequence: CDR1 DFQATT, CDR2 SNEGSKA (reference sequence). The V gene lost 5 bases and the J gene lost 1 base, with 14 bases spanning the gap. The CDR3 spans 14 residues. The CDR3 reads CSASKGEINYGYTF. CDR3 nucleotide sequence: TGCAGTGCTTCGAAGGGGGAAATTAACTATGGCTACACCTTC.

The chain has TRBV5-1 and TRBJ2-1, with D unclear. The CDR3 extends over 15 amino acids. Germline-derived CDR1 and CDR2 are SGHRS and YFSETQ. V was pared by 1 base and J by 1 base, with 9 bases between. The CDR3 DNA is TGCGCCAGCAGCTTGCAGGAAAATTCCTACAATGAGCAGTTCTTC. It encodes CASSLQENSYNEQFF.

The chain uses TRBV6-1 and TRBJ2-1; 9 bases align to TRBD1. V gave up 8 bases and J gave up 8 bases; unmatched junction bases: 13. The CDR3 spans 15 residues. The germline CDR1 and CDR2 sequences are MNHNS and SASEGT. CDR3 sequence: CASYKTGTGNHEQFF. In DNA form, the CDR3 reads TGTGCCAGCTATAAAACCGGGACAGGGAACCATGAGCAGTTCTTC.

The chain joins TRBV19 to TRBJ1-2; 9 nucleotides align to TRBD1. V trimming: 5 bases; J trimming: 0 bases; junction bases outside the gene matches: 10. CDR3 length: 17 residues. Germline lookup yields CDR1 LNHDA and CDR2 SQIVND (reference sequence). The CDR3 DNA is TGTGCCAGTAGTTATCGTGGGACAGGGACTGCTAACTATGGCTACACCTTC. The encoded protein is CASSYRGTGTANYGYTF.

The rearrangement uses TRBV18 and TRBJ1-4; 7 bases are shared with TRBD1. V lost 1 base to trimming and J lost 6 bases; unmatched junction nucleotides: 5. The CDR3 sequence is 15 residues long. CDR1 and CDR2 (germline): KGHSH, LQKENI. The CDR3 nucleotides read TGTGCCAGCTCACCACTGACAGGGAAGGATGAAAAACTGTTTTTT. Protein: CASSPLTGKDEKLFF. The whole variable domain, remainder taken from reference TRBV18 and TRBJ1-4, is NAGVMQNPRHLVRRRGQEARLRCSPMKGHSHVYWYRQLPEEGLKFMVYLQKENIIDESGMPKERFSAEFPKEGPSILRIQQVVRGDSAAYFCASSPLTGKDEKLFFGSGTQLSVL.